These T cell receptor beta chains were read from a single sample in a study of blood T cell repertoires in COVID-19. Profiled with immunoSEQ multiplex PCR; TCRdb holds only in-frame clones, not every one. The sample shows some 190,000 clones, 84% of them seen only once. The sequencing sample was made of peripheral blood. Every receptor here comes from a woman aged 70-85 years with active or convalescent COVID-19. The CDR3 runs from the conserved cysteine through the conserved F or W. Fields, in order: J gene, clone size, D gene, V gene, CDR3 DNA, CDR3 protein. A D gene is named only where the DNA matches it firmly. The size entry is marked missing in some rows and otherwise reads once, few, many or a size class.

j_call: TRBJ2-2; clone_size: NA; d_call: NA; v_call: TRBV20-1; cdr3_nt: TGCAGTGCTAGTAAGCTAGTCGGGGGCACCGGGGAGCTGTTTTTT; cdr3_aa: CSASKLVGGTGELFF
j_call: TRBJ1-2; clone_size: once; d_call: TRBD1; v_call: TRBV6-6; cdr3_nt: TGTGCCAGCAGCGGGACAGGGGATGGCTACACCTTC; cdr3_aa: CASSGTGDGYTF
j_call: TRBJ1-2; clone_size: NA; d_call: NA; v_call: TRBV9; cdr3_nt: TGTGCCAGCAGCTCCGGGGAGGGGGAGGTTAACTATGGCTACACCTTC; cdr3_aa: CASSSGEGEVNYGYTF
j_call: TRBJ2-3; clone_size: NA; d_call: NA; v_call: TRBV5-1; cdr3_nt: TGCGCCAGCAGCTTAGGGGATAGCACAGATACGCAGTATTTT; cdr3_aa: CASSLGDSTDTQYF
j_call: TRBJ2-1; clone_size: NA; d_call: TRBD2; v_call: TRBV27; cdr3_nt: TGTGCCAGACCCTTGCGGGAGGGGTTCTTC; cdr3_aa: CARPLREGFF
j_call: TRBJ2-3; clone_size: NA; d_call: TRBD2; v_call: TRBV5-1; cdr3_nt: TGCGCCAGCAGCTTGGATAGCGGGAGGATGGATACGCAGTATTTT; cdr3_aa: CASSLDSGRMDTQYF
j_call: TRBJ2-2; clone_size: few; d_call: NA; v_call: TRBV9; cdr3_nt: TGTGCCAGCAGCGTAGACTGGAACACCGGGGAGCTGTTTTTT; cdr3_aa: CASSVDWNTGELFF
j_call: TRBJ1-1; clone_size: few; d_call: TRBD1; v_call: TRBV5-5; cdr3_nt: TGTGCCAGCAGCTTGGGGCAGGGGGCTGGGGGGAGCACTGAAGCTTTCTTT; cdr3_aa: CASSLGQGAGGSTEAFF
j_call: TRBJ1-4; clone_size: NA; d_call: NA; v_call: TRBV15; cdr3_nt: TGTGCCACCAGCAGAGCCCTCGGGATTGAAAAACTGTTTTTT; cdr3_aa: CATSRALGIEKLFF
j_call: TRBJ1-6; clone_size: NA; d_call: NA; v_call: TRBV7-6; cdr3_nt: TGTGCCAGCAGCTTAGCCAGCGGTAATTCACCCCTCCACTTT; cdr3_aa: CASSLASGNSPLHF
j_call: TRBJ1-5; clone_size: NA; d_call: TRBD1; v_call: TRBV19; cdr3_nt: TGTGCCAGTAAGAAAGACAGGGGCAATCAGCCCCAGCATTTT; cdr3_aa: CASKKDRGNQPQHF
j_call: TRBJ2-4; clone_size: NA; d_call: TRBD2; v_call: TRBV7-6; cdr3_nt: TGTGCCAGCAGCCCGACGCCGATCAGGGAGGGAGGAAACATTCAGTACTTC; cdr3_aa: CASSPTPIREGGNIQYF
j_call: TRBJ2-1; clone_size: NA; d_call: TRBD2; v_call: TRBV29-1; cdr3_nt: TGCAGCGTTGCGAACCCGAGCGGGAGGGCCGATTACAATGAGCAGTTCTTC; cdr3_aa: CSVANPSGRADYNEQFF
j_call: TRBJ2-2; clone_size: NA; d_call: TRBD2; v_call: TRBV5-1; cdr3_nt: TGCGCCAGCAGCCTTACAGCGGGAGTGAACACCGGGGAGCTGTTTTTT; cdr3_aa: CASSLTAGVNTGELFF